The 4 T cell receptor beta chains below all came from one sample that was sequenced in a study of radiotherapy plus CTLA-4 blockade in lung cancer. TCRdb keeps only in-frame clones here, not all; method: immunoSEQ multiplex PCR. The repertoire holds 30,000 to 45,000 clones, with roughly 77% as singletons. Sequencing was performed on peripheral blood, taken from a patient treated with radiotherapy plus ipilimumab. Receptors originate from a human donor with non-small cell lung cancer who had stable disease on radiotherapy plus ipilimumab.

The chain links TRBV5-1 to TRBJ2-2; either TRBD1 or TRBD2 may fit D (6 bases each). The CDR3 is 16 residues long. Germline values: CDR1 SGHRS, CDR2 YFSETQ. V was clipped by 1 base and J by 3 bases, with 13 bases between them. The CDR3 DNA reads TGCGCCAGCAGCTTGACCAATGGGGGGCACACCGGGGAGCTGTTTTTT. Protein: CASSLTNGGHTGELFF.

The chain employs TRBV7-2 and TRBJ2-7, with TRBD2 identical over 8 bases. J gave up 2 bases and V 2 bases, and 5 bases lay outside the gene matches. CDR1 is SGHTA and CDR2 is FQGNSA in the germline V gene. The CDR3 loop spans 15 amino acids. Written as DNA, the CDR3 is TGTGCCAGCAGCTTAACTAGCGGCTCGACCTACGAGCAGTACTTC. Translation gives CASSLTSGSTYEQYF.

This chain joins TRBV5-1 and TRBJ2-1, with 10 bases that match TRBD1. V lost 6 bases, J lost 7 bases, and 13 bases stayed unmatched. The CDR3 spans 16 residues. The germline V gene has CDR1 SGHRS and CDR2 YFSETQ. As DNA, the CDR3 is TGCGCCAGCACCTTTTTCTCGACAGGGGGCTTTAATGAGCAGTTCTTC. Translated: CASTFFSTGGFNEQFF.

The V and J genes are TRBV27 and TRBJ1-2; 7 bases line up with TRBD1. The germline V gene encodes CDR1 MNHEY and CDR2 SMNVEV (reference sequence). With V trimmed by 5 bases and J by 3 bases, 3 bases remained unmatched. The CDR3 runs to 13 residues. The CDR3: CASSRDRDYGYTF. The DNA of the CDR3 is TGTGCCAGCAGTCGGGACAGAGACTATGGCTACACCTTC.